The 3 T cell receptor beta chains reported below all come from one sample, sequenced in a study of blood T cells in healthy people across ages. Next came a second PCR, run for about 7 to 12 cycles, which used a sample-barcoded 5' primer along with a J-beta primer mix. TCRdb itself ran the 5' RACE reads through MiXCR, one entry per CDR3 protein. In the table there are about 970,000 distinct CDR3 sequences, 45% to 60% of which are singletons. Sequences were obtained from blood. Source of these receptors: a woman aged 55-69 years in good health.

This clonotype has only a few counts. The V call is TRBV6-5, the J call TRBJ2-7, with 8 positions matching TRBD2. V was clipped by 0 bases and J by 8 bases; unmatched bases: 9. CDR1 MNHEY and CDR2 SVGAGI come from the germline V gene. This CDR3 comprises 15 residues. CDR3 bases: TGTGCCAGCAGTTACTCGACCCTAGCGGGTGCCCAGCAGTACTTC. Amino acid sequence: CASSYSTLAGAQQYF.

V is TRBV12-3 or TRBV12-4 and J is TRBJ2-5; 7 positions match TRBD2. The CDR3 runs 15 residues. V was clipped by 7 bases and J by 11 bases; unmatched bases: 19. Here the CDR3 reads CASTQGEGRTNEQYF. CDR3 DNA: TGTGCCAGCACCCAAGGGGAGGGCCGAACCAATGAGCAGTACTTC.

Many counts were recorded for this clonotype. This chain connects TRBV7-2 to TRBJ1-2, with 8 bases aligning to TRBD1. J gave up 1 base and V 5 bases, and 3 bases lay outside the gene matches. Germline CDR1 is SGHTA and CDR2 is FQGNSA. The CDR3 sequence is 14 residues long. The chain's CDR3 is CASSPDRGNYGYTF. CDR3 sequence (DNA): TGTGCCAGCAGCCCCGACAGGGGTAACTATGGCTACACCTTC.